This entry is about one TCR beta chain. Clones were read by immunoSEQ multiplex PCR, and TCRdb kept only the in-frame ones, dropping some. Among around 67,000 clones listed, 70% to 90% were seen once. This sample was included in a study of OX40 agonist ivuxolimab in advanced cancers. This CDR3 contains 16 residues. Per germline, CDR1 SGHDT and CDR2 YYEEEE. V was shortened by 0 bases and J by 1 base, with 12 bases between the two germline ends. Sampling of blood occurred at baseline, cycle 4 day 1, and cycle 7 day 1. The chain couples TRBV5-6 to TRBJ2-3; D gene ambiguous. Sequencing was performed on CD4+ or CD8+ T cells sorted from blood, taken in a trial of the OX40 agonist ivuxolimab. This TCR came from an adult with an advanced solid tumor such as melanoma, head and neck, liver or kidney cancer. The CDR3 region is CASSLVVSPGTDTQYF. CDR3 DNA sequence: TGTGCCAGCAGCTTGGTTGTTAGTCCGGGCACAGATACGCAGTATTTT.